The rows below give T cell receptor beta chains drawn from one sample of a study of T cell repertoires in cytomegalovirus infection. TCRdb re-derived calls from the reads in MiXCR, one entry per CDR3 protein. The sample has 55,000 to 85,000 distinct CDR3 sequences; more than 3% are singletons. The sequencing sample was made of PBMCs. The origin of the receptors is a human donor in good health (CMV status not recorded). Some clones in this sample may be carry-over from other donors' samples. CDR3s include the opening cysteine and the closing phenylalanine or tryptophan. Each record gives: D gene, J gene, clone size, V gene, CDR3 protein, CDR3 DNA. The D gene is left open where the match is weak. Clone sizes are given selectively: once, few, many, or a class where the clone is expanded.

D gene: .
J gene: TRBJ2-5
clone size: .
V gene: TRBV9
CDR3 protein: CASSPSAQETQYF
CDR3 DNA: TGTGCCAGCAGCCCCTCCGCCCAAGAGACCCAGTACTTC

D gene: TRBD1
J gene: TRBJ2-3
clone size: many
V gene: TRBV7-6
CDR3 protein: CASSTPGTGSSTDTQYF
CDR3 DNA: TGTGCCAGCAGCACCCCCGGGACAGGGTCTAGCACAGATACGCAGTATTTT

D gene: .
J gene: TRBJ2-3
clone size: many
V gene: TRBV7-9
CDR3 protein: CASSFPGTGQYF
CDR3 DNA: TGTGCCAGCAGCTTCCCCGGTACCGGTCAGTATTTT

D gene: .
J gene: TRBJ1-1
clone size: many
V gene: TRBV7-6
CDR3 protein: CASSLALVGNTEAFF
CDR3 DNA: TGTGCCAGCAGCTTAGCGCTCGTAGGGAACACTGAAGCTTTCTTT

D gene: .
J gene: TRBJ2-7
clone size: many
V gene: TRBV7-8
CDR3 protein: CASSLADSYEQYF
CDR3 DNA: TGTGCCAGCAGCTTAGCGGACAGCTACGAGCAGTACTTC

D gene: TRBD2
J gene: TRBJ2-7
clone size: many
V gene: TRBV7-2
CDR3 protein: CASSRAGTSRYEQYF
CDR3 DNA: TGTGCCAGCAGCCGTGCCGGGACTAGCAGATACGAGCAGTACTTC

D gene: .
J gene: TRBJ2-5
clone size: many
V gene: TRBV5-1
CDR3 protein: CASSQTGLPRETQYF
CDR3 DNA: TGCGCCAGCAGCCAAACGGGACTTCCGAGGGAGACCCAGTACTTC

D gene: TRBD2
J gene: TRBJ2-5
clone size: many
V gene: TRBV6-8
CDR3 protein: CASSGLGGGGETQYF
CDR3 DNA: TGTGCCAGCAGTGGACTCGGCGGGGGGGGAGAGACCCAGTACTTC

D gene: .
J gene: TRBJ2-1
clone size: many
V gene: TRBV7-8
CDR3 protein: CASRPSSYNEQFF
CDR3 DNA: TGTGCCAGCAGACCCTCGTCCTACAATGAGCAGTTCTTC

D gene: .
J gene: TRBJ2-7
clone size: many
V gene: TRBV14
CDR3 protein: CASSQGLRGSRYF
CDR3 DNA: TGTGCCAGCAGCCAAGGGCTCCGTGGAAGTCGGTACTTC

D gene: TRBD2
J gene: TRBJ2-1
clone size: many
V gene: TRBV4-3
CDR3 protein: CASSQDFAGGFYEQFF
CDR3 DNA: TGCGCCAGCAGCCAAGATTTTGCGGGAGGTTTCTATGAGCAGTTCTTC

D gene: .
J gene: TRBJ1-1
clone size: many
V gene: TRBV7-6
CDR3 protein: CASSLGIGANTEAFF
CDR3 DNA: TGTGCCAGCAGCTTAGGCATTGGCGCAAACACTGAAGCTTTCTTT

D gene: TRBD2
J gene: TRBJ2-1
clone size: .
V gene: TRBV7-2
CDR3 protein: CASSPWERTSGHNEQFF
CDR3 DNA: TGTGCCAGCAGCCCATGGGAAAGGACTAGCGGGCACAATGAGCAGTTCTTC

D gene: .
J gene: TRBJ1-5
clone size: many
V gene: TRBV7-8
CDR3 protein: CASSPRTAGNQPQHF
CDR3 DNA: TGTGCCAGCAGCCCCCGGACAGCAGGCAATCAGCCCCAGCATTTT

D gene: .
J gene: TRBJ2-7
clone size: .
V gene: TRBV19
CDR3 protein: CASKPNAGSPYEQYF
CDR3 DNA: TGTGCCAGTAAGCCCAACGCAGGGAGCCCCTACGAGCAGTACTTC

D gene: TRBD2
J gene: TRBJ2-1
clone size: many
V gene: TRBV7-8
CDR3 protein: CASKRVGLGSDNEQFF
CDR3 DNA: TGTGCCAGCAAACGTGTCGGACTAGGCTCTGACAATGAGCAGTTCTTC

D gene: .
J gene: TRBJ1-4
clone size: few
V gene: TRBV4-3
CDR3 protein: CASSQGAGLKLFF
CDR3 DNA: TGCGCCAGCAGCCAAGGGGCTGGTCTAAAACTGTTTTTT

D gene: .
J gene: TRBJ1-5
clone size: many
V gene: TRBV6-5
CDR3 protein: CASSETDRNQPQHF
CDR3 DNA: TGTGCCAGCAGTGAGACGGACAGAAATCAGCCCCAGCATTTT

D gene: TRBD2
J gene: TRBJ2-5
clone size: many
V gene: TRBV7-2
CDR3 protein: CASSLIPSGGRETQYF
CDR3 DNA: TGTGCCAGCAGCTTAATACCTAGCGGGGGGAGAGAGACCCAGTACTTC

D gene: .
J gene: TRBJ1-3
clone size: many
V gene: TRBV7-2
CDR3 protein: CASSLRSSGNTIYF
CDR3 DNA: TGTGCCAGCAGCCTCAGGAGCTCTGGAAACACCATATATTTT

D gene: .
J gene: TRBJ1-1
clone size: many
V gene: TRBV7-6
CDR3 protein: CASSLWPTSEKGTEAFF
CDR3 DNA: TGTGCCAGCAGCTTATGGCCGACATCCGAAAAGGGAACTGAAGCTTTCTTT

D gene: TRBD2
J gene: TRBJ2-3
clone size: many
V gene: TRBV12-3/TRBV12-4
CDR3 protein: CASSSSSGGFDTQYF
CDR3 DNA: TGTGCCAGCAGCTCCTCTAGCGGGGGGTTCGATACGCAGTATTTT

D gene: TRBD1
J gene: TRBJ2-3
clone size: many
V gene: TRBV7-2
CDR3 protein: CASSPRTGRTGTDTQYF
CDR3 DNA: TGTGCCAGCAGCCCCCGGACAGGCCGCACTGGCACAGATACGCAGTATTTT

D gene: .
J gene: TRBJ1-6
clone size: many
V gene: TRBV7-2
CDR3 protein: CASSADRTYSPLHF
CDR3 DNA: TGTGCCAGCAGCGCCGACCGGACCTATTCACCCCTCCACTTT

D gene: .
J gene: TRBJ2-3
clone size: many
V gene: TRBV7-2
CDR3 protein: CASSPTRYTDTQYF
CDR3 DNA: TGTGCCAGCAGCCCAACGAGGTATACAGATACGCAGTATTTT

D gene: TRBD1
J gene: TRBJ1-4
clone size: many
V gene: TRBV7-9
CDR3 protein: CASSLGDSRNEKLFF
CDR3 DNA: TGTGCCAGCAGCTTAGGGGACAGTCGTAATGAAAAACTGTTTTTT

D gene: TRBD1
J gene: TRBJ2-7
clone size: many
V gene: TRBV7-2
CDR3 protein: CASSLQPGTGAVEQYF
CDR3 DNA: TGTGCCAGCAGCTTACAACCCGGGACAGGGGCTGTCGAGCAGTACTTC

D gene: .
J gene: TRBJ1-5
clone size: many
V gene: TRBV7-2
CDR3 protein: CASSTRAGPNQPQHF
CDR3 DNA: TGTGCCAGCAGCACCCGGGCGGGCCCCAATCAGCCCCAGCATTTT

D gene: TRBD1
J gene: TRBJ1-1
clone size: many
V gene: TRBV7-2
CDR3 protein: CASSLDGGTGSFF
CDR3 DNA: TGTGCCAGCAGCTTAGACGGCGGGACAGGGTCTTTCTTT

D gene: .
J gene: TRBJ2-2
clone size: many
V gene: TRBV6-1
CDR3 protein: CASPERVTGELFF
CDR3 DNA: TGTGCCAGCCCAGAACGGGTCACCGGGGAGCTGTTTTTT

D gene: .
J gene: TRBJ1-1
clone size: many
V gene: TRBV7-9
CDR3 protein: CASSLGGKNEAFF
CDR3 DNA: TGTGCCAGCAGCTTAGGGGGAAAGAATGAAGCTTTCTTT

D gene: .
J gene: TRBJ1-1
clone size: many
V gene: TRBV5-1
CDR3 protein: CASSQQGKGTEAFF
CDR3 DNA: TGCGCCAGCAGCCAGCAGGGGAAGGGTACTGAAGCTTTCTTT

D gene: .
J gene: TRBJ1-3
clone size: many
V gene: TRBV28
CDR3 protein: CASRIQGPGNTIYF
CDR3 DNA: TGTGCCAGCAGGATACAGGGCCCTGGAAACACCATATATTTT

D gene: .
J gene: TRBJ2-3
clone size: few
V gene: TRBV27
CDR3 protein: CASNDPNTDTQYF
CDR3 DNA: TGTGCCAGCAATGATCCGAACACAGATACGCAGTATTTT

D gene: .
J gene: TRBJ2-1
clone size: many
V gene: TRBV5-4
CDR3 protein: CASSLEAWDEQFF
CDR3 DNA: TGTGCCAGCAGCTTGGAGGCCTGGGATGAGCAGTTCTTC

D gene: .
J gene: TRBJ1-2
clone size: many
V gene: TRBV7-8
CDR3 protein: CASSLAAGLYGYTF
CDR3 DNA: TGTGCCAGCAGCTTAGCGGCAGGCCTCTATGGCTACACCTTC

D gene: .
J gene: TRBJ1-3
clone size: many
V gene: TRBV7-6
CDR3 protein: CASSLYLVSGNTIYF
CDR3 DNA: TGTGCCAGCAGCTTATATTTGGTCTCTGGAAACACCATATATTTT

D gene: .
J gene: TRBJ1-5
clone size: many
V gene: TRBV7-6
CDR3 protein: CASSLTDNQPQHF
CDR3 DNA: TGTGCCAGCAGCTTGACCGACAATCAGCCCCAGCATTTT

D gene: TRBD2
J gene: TRBJ2-3
clone size: many
V gene: TRBV28
CDR3 protein: CASTEGGGEDSDTQYF
CDR3 DNA: TGTGCCAGCACCGAGGGCGGGGGTGAGGACTCAGATACGCAGTATTTT

D gene: .
J gene: TRBJ2-1
clone size: many
V gene: TRBV7-2
CDR3 protein: CASSLEAGFLNEQFF
CDR3 DNA: TGTGCCAGCAGCTTAGAGGCGGGATTCCTTAATGAGCAGTTCTTC

D gene: TRBD2
J gene: TRBJ2-3
clone size: many
V gene: TRBV7-8
CDR3 protein: CASSSRLARESDTQYF
CDR3 DNA: TGTGCCAGCAGCTCTAGACTAGCGAGAGAGTCAGATACGCAGTATTTT

D gene: .
J gene: TRBJ2-1
clone size: .
V gene: TRBV10-3
CDR3 protein: CAMGPSTYNEQFF
CDR3 DNA: TGTGCCATGGGTCCTTCAACCTACAATGAGCAGTTCTTC

D gene: .
J gene: TRBJ2-7
clone size: few
V gene: TRBV5-1
CDR3 protein: CASSLADGGQPEYF
CDR3 DNA: TGCGCCAGCAGCTTGGCGGACGGCGGTCAGCCGGAGTACTTC

D gene: .
J gene: TRBJ1-1
clone size: many
V gene: TRBV7-2
CDR3 protein: CASSRRGGGTEAFF
CDR3 DNA: TGTGCCAGCAGCCGAAGAGGAGGGGGCACTGAAGCTTTCTTT

D gene: .
J gene: TRBJ1-2
clone size: many
V gene: TRBV7-6
CDR3 protein: CASSLAVGVNYGYTF
CDR3 DNA: TGTGCCAGCAGCTTAGCGGTGGGGGTAAACTATGGCTACACCTTC

D gene: .
J gene: TRBJ2-7
clone size: many
V gene: TRBV7-2
CDR3 protein: CASSSPWAGEQYF
CDR3 DNA: TGTGCCAGCAGCTCCCCTTGGGCGGGCGAGCAGTACTTC